These 23 T cell receptor beta chains were all obtained from the same sample, sequenced in a study of neurological immune-mediated disorders (dated by TCRdb to about 2019). Receptors were amplified or captured by 5' RACE. The reads were generated on an Illumina HiSeq 2500. TCRdb trimmed public reads at Q25 via fastp, called clones via MiXCR and kept in-frame beta chains. Records with the same CDR3 protein are collapsed into one entry carrying the most frequent genes and DNA. Present in this sample are fewer than 30,000 distinct CDR3 sequences, 6.5% to 8.5% of which were seen just once. Together, the top ten hold approximately 4.3% of the sample. The specimen sequenced was PBMCs. The receptors were gathered from a woman between 40 and 50 years old in good health.

The sample holds many counts of this clonotype. The V call is TRBV28, the J call TRBJ1-2; maybe TRBD1 (5 bases). The CDR3 sequence is 16 residues long. The germline V gene encodes CDR1 MDHEN and CDR2 SYDVKM. V was shortened by 3 bases and J by 0 bases, with 14 bases between the two germline ends. The CDR3 reads CASSLAGTETNYGYTF. The CDR3 nucleotides read TGTGCCAGCAGTTTGGCGGGGACGGAAACTAACTATGGCTACACCTTC.

At least ten counts were recorded for this clonotype. The chain employs TRBV21-1 and TRBJ2-5; TRBD1, the table's D call, lacks a check against the DNA. TRBV21-1 is an annotated pseudogene. CDR3 size: 17 residues. The CDR3, as DNA: TGTGCCAGCAGCAAAGCCGGACAGAGACGAATACAAGAGACCCAGTACTTC. It encodes CASSKAGQRRIQETQYF.

Many counts were recorded for this clonotype. The rearrangement joins TRBV12-3 or TRBV12-4 to TRBJ2-7; 7 bases map to TRBD2. V was pared by 7 bases and J by 5 bases, with 11 bases of the junction left unmatched. There are 14 residues in the CDR3. CDR3 protein: CASTPGLWGNEQYF. CDR3 bases: TGTGCCAGCACCCCGGGACTATGGGGAAACGAGCAGTACTTC.

In nucleotides, the CDR3 is TGCAGTGCTAGTATAGGGCTTGGGACAGATACGCAGTATTTT. This sequence encodes CSASIGLGTDTQYF. The genes are TRBV20-1 and TRBJ2-3; D remains unclear. V was trimmed by 3 bases and J by 3 bases, leaving 13 bases between them. The length of the CDR3 is 14 residues. Germline values: CDR1 DFQATT, CDR2 SNEGSKA (reference sequence).

This clonotype is judged medium-sized. The J gene is TRBJ1-2, the V gene TRBV11-2, with D perhaps TRBD1 (5 bases). The germline CDR1 and CDR2 sequences are SGHAT and FQNNGV. The CDR3 is made up of 15 amino acids. V lost 5 bases and J lost 3, with 16 bases in between. CDR3 sequence reads: CASSPDSKGHYGYTF. CDR3 in DNA: TGTGCCAGCAGCCCTGACAGCAAAGGTCACTATGGCTACACCTTC. The full variable domain, with the rest looked up from reference TRBV11-2 and TRBJ1-2, is EAGVAQSPRYKIIEKRQSVAFWCNPISGHATLYWYQQILGQGPKLLIQFQNNGVVDDSQLPKDRFSAERLKGVDSTLKIQPAKLEDSAVYLCASSPDSKGHYGYTFGSGTRLTVV.

This clonotype was detected ten times or more. This chain connects TRBV7-2 to TRBJ2-7; D possibly corresponds to TRBD2 (6 bases). The CDR3 length is 18 residues. Germline V gene sequence: CDR1 SGHTA, CDR2 FQGNSA. Trimming pared 5 bases from V and 0 bases from J, leaving 23 bases between. The CDR3 DNA follows: TGTGCCAGCAGCCCAGGGTATTCTAGCGTGTCGTACTCCTACGAGCAGTACTTC. The encoded protein is CASSPGYSSVSYSYEQYF.

This clonotype was counted many times. This chain connects TRBV29-1 to TRBJ2-1, with D possibly matching TRBD2 (6 bases). The CDR3 has 13 amino acids. Germline-derived CDR1 and CDR2 are SQVTM and ANQGSEA. The CDR3 protein is CRGLGQNSNEQFF. The CDR3 DNA sequence: TGCAGGGGACTGGGCCAAAACTCCAATGAGCAGTTCTTC.

In this sample, this clonotype turned up many times. This chain links TRBV6-5 with TRBJ2-3; D is possibly TRBD1 (5 bases). The CDR3 consists of 14 residues. Germline CDR1 reads MNHEY; CDR2 reads SVGAGI. Trimming removed 2 bases from V and 4 bases from J, with 10 bases in between. The CDR3 region is CASSYRKGADTQYF. Written as DNA, the CDR3 is TGTGCCAGCAGTTACCGGAAAGGGGCAGATACGCAGTATTTT.

This clonotype was detected many times. This rearrangement joins TRBV20-1 to TRBJ1-6; D is undetermined. Trimming cost V 1 base and J 6 bases, with 16 bases left between them. CDR3 length: 16 amino acids. Germline CDR1 DFQATT, CDR2 SNEGSKA (reference sequence). The CDR3 nucleotides read TGCAGTGCTAGAGGCTGGCCTCCCGAGGGTAATTCACCCCTCCACTTT. Its protein is CSARGWPPEGNSPLHF.

This clonotype was observed many times. The chain combines TRBV27 with TRBJ1-2; perhaps TRBD1 as D (5 bases). Between the trimmed V and J ends, which lost 6 bases and 2 bases, there was a span of 16 bases. Per germline, CDR1 MNHEY and CDR2 SMNVEV (reference sequence). The CDR3 loop spans 15 amino acids. DNA for the CDR3: TGTGCCAGCAGGACCTGGGGGGAACGAAACTATGGCTACACCTTC. Protein product: CASRTWGERNYGYTF.

The DNA of the CDR3 is TGCAGTGCCCCCCTGGGGGGGGGGATGGGAGAGACCCAGTACTTC. As protein: CSAPLGGGMGETQYF. This rearrangement joins TRBV20-1 to TRBJ2-5, with 7 bases identical to TRBD2. This CDR3 region has 15 residues. V was clipped by 6 bases and J by 4 bases; unmatched bases: 14. The germline V gene has CDR1 DFQATT and CDR2 SNEGSKA (reference sequence).

There are many counts of this clonotype. This chain links TRBV19 with TRBJ2-7; TRBD2 is a possible D gene (5 bases). Deletions cut 8 bases from V and 0 bases from J, with 17 bases between. This CDR3 has 15 residues. Germline assignment: CDR1 LNHDA and CDR2 SQIVND (reference sequence). The DNA of the CDR3 is TGTGCCAGTCGGGGTCGGTCTGGGGTCTCCTACGAGCAGTACTTC. Translating it yields CASRGRSGVSYEQYF.

In its sample, this clonotype was seen many times. The chain carries TRBV7-7 and TRBJ2-2; D unclear. V lost 2 bases to trimming and J lost 8 bases, with 12 bases between them. Germline V gene sequence: CDR1 SSHAT, CDR2 FNYEAQ (reference sequence). The CDR3 is 14 amino acids. CDR3 nucleotide sequence: TGTGCCAGCAGCTTAATGACGCAAAAAGGGGAGCTGTTTTTT. Translating it yields CASSLMTQKGELFF.

This chain connects TRBV7-3 to TRBJ2-3, with 8 bases aligning to TRBD2. The CDR3 runs 14 residues. CDR1 is SGHTA, CDR2 FQGTGA, per germline. Trimming took 6 bases from V and 6 from J; bases not matched to a gene: 8. This CDR3 reads CASSFSGTRDTQYF. For the CDR3, the DNA is TGTGCCAGCAGTTTTTCCGGGACTAGGGATACGCAGTATTTT.

This clonotype has a count of ten or more. The chain uses TRBV6-2 or TRBV6-3 and TRBJ1-5, with D maybe TRBD1 (6 bases). Germline V gene lookup returns CDR1 MNHEY and CDR2 SVGEGT. The CDR3 loop spans 14 amino acids. Trimming took off 6 bases at V and 6 bases at J, with 15 bases between the two ends. CDR3: CASRRTVESQPQHF. The CDR3 DNA follows: TGTGCCAGCAGACGGACAGTGGAATCTCAGCCCCAGCATTTT.

This clonotype was counted many times. The chain is built from TRBV12-3 or TRBV12-4 and TRBJ2-7; 8 bases line up with TRBD2. This CDR3 region has 14 residues. Trimming removed 5 bases from V and 7 bases from J; junction bases left unmatched: 10. For the CDR3, the DNA is TGTGCCAGCAGTAAAACAGCGGGAGCTCAAGAGCAGTACTTC. Translating gives CASSKTAGAQEQYF.

This clonotype was picked up many times. The V gene is TRBV28, the J gene TRBJ2-4; D uncertain. V lost 3 bases and J 5 bases, leaving 11 bases between the germline ends. Germline CDR1 and CDR2: MDHEN and SYDVKM. The CDR3 runs to 14 residues. CDR3 protein: CASSLDGLQNIQYF. The DNA for the CDR3 is TGTGCCAGCAGTTTGGACGGTTTGCAAAACATTCAGTACTTC.

This clonotype was seen repeatedly, ten times or more. The gene calls are TRBV20-1 and TRBJ1-6, with no clear D. The CDR3 sequence is 16 residues long. Germline CDR1 reads DFQATT; CDR2 reads SNEGSKA (reference sequence). V gave up 1 base and J gave up 5 bases, with 15 bases separating them. The chain's CDR3 is CSARVPGRADNSPLHF. The CDR3 DNA reads TGCAGTGCTAGAGTCCCGGGGAGGGCGGATAATTCACCCCTCCACTTT.

The sample holds many counts of this clonotype. The chain couples TRBV7-2 to TRBJ2-7; D ambiguous. Trimming shortened V by 1 base and J by 4 bases, and 8 bases separated the two germline ends. Germline CDR1 reads SGHTA; CDR2 reads FQGNSA. The length of the CDR3 is 13 residues. CDR3 DNA: TGTGCCAGCAGCTTAGATTACGGGTACGAGCAGTACTTC. Its protein is CASSLDYGYEQYF.

This clonotype showed up many times. The DNA of the CDR3 is TGTGCCAGCAGTTTAAATCTTAATTCACCCCTCCACTTT. It yields the protein CASSLNLNSPLHF. The chain recombines TRBV12-3 or TRBV12-4 with TRBJ1-6; D call uncertain. This CDR3 comprises 13 residues. V was cut by 2 bases and J by 6 bases, with 5 bases left in between.

This clonotype showed up many times. This chain connects TRBV3-1 to TRBJ2-1; 12 positions match TRBD2. This CDR3 is 14 amino acids long. Germline V CDR1 and CDR2: LGHDT, YNNKEL (reference sequence). J was trimmed by 9 bases and V by 7 bases; bases with no gene match: 7. CDR3 residues: CASTLAGGPGEQFF. The CDR3 DNA reads TGTGCCAGCACGCTAGCGGGAGGGCCTGGTGAGCAGTTCTTC.

This clonotype was seen at least ten times. V and J are TRBV7-8 and TRBJ2-3; D is undetermined. CDR1 and CDR2 from the germline V gene are SGHVS and FQNEAQ. This CDR3 spans 16 amino acids. Trimming left V 1 base short and J 0 bases short, with 11 bases between. Here the CDR3 reads CASSLGRILSTDTQYF. For the CDR3, the DNA is TGTGCCAGCAGCTTAGGTCGGATTTTGAGCACAGATACGCAGTATTTT. Using reference TRBV7-8 and TRBJ2-3 for the parts outside the CDR3, the full variable domain is GAGVSQSPRYKVAKRGQDVALRCDPISGHVSLFWYQQALGQGPEFLTYFQNEAQLDKSGLPSDRFFAERPEGSVSTLKIQRTQQEDSAVYLCASSLGRILSTDTQYFGPGTRLTVL.

The rearrangement links TRBV29-1 to TRBJ2-7; D is unresolved. V lost 4 bases to trimming and J lost 4 bases, with 5 bases between them. The CDR3 contains 10 residues. Germline CDR1 reads SQVTM; CDR2 reads ANQGSEA. The CDR3, as DNA: TGCAGCGTTGGCGTTTACGAGCAGTACTTC. Translating it yields CSVGVYEQYF.